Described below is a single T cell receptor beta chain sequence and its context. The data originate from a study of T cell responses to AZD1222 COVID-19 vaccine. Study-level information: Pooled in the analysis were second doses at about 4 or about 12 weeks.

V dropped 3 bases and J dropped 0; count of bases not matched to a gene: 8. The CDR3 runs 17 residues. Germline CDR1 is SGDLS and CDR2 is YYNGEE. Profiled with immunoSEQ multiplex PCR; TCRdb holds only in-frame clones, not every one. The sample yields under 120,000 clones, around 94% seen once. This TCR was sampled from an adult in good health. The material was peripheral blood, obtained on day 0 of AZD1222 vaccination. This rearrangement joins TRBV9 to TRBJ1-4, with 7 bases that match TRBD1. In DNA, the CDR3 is TGTGCCAGCAGCGCCCGCGCAGGACAGGCAACTAATGAAAAACTGTTTTTT. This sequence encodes CASSARAGQATNEKLFF.